This T cell receptor beta chain was identified in a study of blood T cell repertoires in COVID-19. Study context: From T cells, B-cell-depleted T cells, or PBMCs came the material, which was cDNA or gDNA.

Trimming took 6 bases from V and 4 from J; bases not matched to a gene: 2. The germline V gene has CDR1 ENHRY and CDR2 SYGVKD. The CDR3 extends over 13 amino acids. Method: immunoSEQ multiplex PCR; TCRdb's copy keeps in-frame clones and lacks some. The sample contains approximately 190,000 clones, about 82% of which appear only once. V usage is TRBV10-3 and J usage is TRBJ2-2; 7 nucleotides align to TRBD1. The sequence was collected from a woman aged 25 to 39 with acute or convalescent COVID-19. Material: peripheral blood. CDR3 sequence: CAIRQGPTGELFF. The CDR3 DNA reads as TGTGCCATCAGACAGGGGCCCACCGGGGAGCTGTTTTTT.